The present T cell receptor beta chain was sequenced within a study of tumor-infiltrating lymphocytes in oesophageal squamous cell carcinoma listed by TCRdb under 2016. CDR1 SGHAT and CDR2 FQNNGV are derived from the germline V gene. From its cysteine to its phenylalanine, the CDR3 spans 11 amino acids. The kept DNA is CDR3 alone, 33 bases in frame from the first base. V was cut back by 5 bases and J by 7 bases, leaving a gap of 8 bases between them. On this clonotype itself: It has no known antigen specificity. Base-call qualities are not available, and no considerably larger clone is one nucleotide away.

Libraries were constructed by PCR. Instrument on record: Illumina HiSeq 2000. The raw public reads went through TCRdb reprocessing: fastp at Q25, MiXCR clone calling, in-frame beta chains kept. Every entry covers one CDR3 protein and lists the most common genes and DNA from its rows. This sample has 9,900 or so distinct CDR3 sequences in its table, and roughly 53% of those were observed once. The ten largest make up 30% to 40% of the sample. This TCR was recovered from a female donor with esophageal squamous cell carcinoma. The chain links TRBV11-2 with TRBJ2-5; no D gene can be assigned with confidence. The sequenced material came from esophageal tumor tissue. The CDR3 reads CASSTVGTQYF. The DNA sequence is as follows: TGTGCCAGCAGCACCGTAGGGACCCAGTACTTC. Where the CDR3 stops, the reference TRBV11-2 and TRBJ2-5 genes take over; the full variable domain is EAGVAQSPRYKIIEKRQSVAFWCNPISGHATLYWYQQILGQGPKLLIQFQNNGVVDDSQLPKDRFSAERLKGVDSTLKIQPAKLEDSAVYLCASSTVGTQYFGPGTRLLVL.